A selection of T cell receptor beta chains follows, all from one sample in a study of blood T cell repertoires in COVID-19. TCRdb's table, derived via immunoSEQ multiplex PCR, lists solely in-frame clones and lacks some. The sample lists some 370,000 clones, 83% occurring once. Input material: PBMCs or T cells enriched from blood (not recorded which). Receptor source: a woman between 45 and 60 years old who had recovered from COVID-19. Both conserved end residues are part of each CDR3. D genes are given only for firm matches. Some rows have no size entry. The others give once, few or many, or a class for an expanded clone.

V	J	size	D	CDR3	DNA
TRBV21-1	TRBJ2-1	-	-	CASRGILYNEQFF	TGTGCCAGCAGGGGCATCCTCTACAATGAGCAGTTCTTC
TRBV6-5	TRBJ1-2	few	-	CASSQRTSGYTF	TGTGCCAGCAGTCAACGGACAAGCGGCTACACCTTC
TRBV19	TRBJ2-1	-	TRBD2	CASSMGGAGGMNEQFF	TGTGCCAGTAGTATGGGCGGAGCGGGAGGGATGAATGAGCAGTTCTTC
TRBV11-2	TRBJ1-2	-	-	CASSSTSGSYYGYTF	TGTGCCAGCAGCTCCACGTCGGGGTCTTACTATGGCTACACCTTC
TRBV27	TRBJ1-4	-	TRBD1	CASSLTGTEGAINEKLFF	TGTGCCAGCAGTCTAACCGGGACAGAAGGGGCGATTAATGAAAAACTGTTTTTT
TRBV4-1	TRBJ1-4	-	TRBD1	CASSQQGQGTFEKLFF	TGCGCCAGCAGCCAGCAAGGACAGGGGACCTTTGAAAAACTGTTTTTT
TRBV4-1	TRBJ1-2	-	-	CASSQVVVGGRGGNYGYTF	TGCGCCAGCAGCCAAGTGGTGGTTGGAGGCAGGGGCGGAAACTATGGCTACACCTTC
TRBV19	TRBJ1-2	-	-	CASSPRVYYGYTF	TGTGCCAGTAGTCCCAGGGTCTACTATGGCTACACCTTC
TRBV6-5	TRBJ2-6	-	-	CASSSSGANVLTF	TGTGCCAGCTCTTCCTCTGGGGCCAACGTCCTGACTTTC
TRBV10-3	TRBJ2-7	once	-	CAIRGLESSYEQYF	TGTGCCATCAGGGGCTTAGAGAGCTCCTACGAGCAGTACTTC
TRBV30	TRBJ2-3	few	-	CAWNRIYPGAQYF	TGTGCCTGGAACCGAATCTACCCGGGGGCGCAGTATTTT
TRBV7-9	TRBJ2-5	-	TRBD1	CASSSTGVGKETQYF	TGTGCCAGCAGCTCGACAGGGGTCGGAAAAGAGACCCAGTACTTC
TRBV7-6	TRBJ1-1	-	TRBD1	CASSRGQGNTEAFF	TGTGCCAGCAGCCGCGGACAGGGGAACACTGAAGCTTTCTTT
TRBV7-2	TRBJ1-4	-	-	CASSRQVDEKLFF	TGTGCCAGCAGCAGACAGGTAGACGAAAAACTGTTTTTT
TRBV29-1	TRBJ2-1	-	-	CSIGVAEQFF	TGCAGTATTGGAGTCGCGGAGCAGTTCTTC
TRBV7-2	TRBJ2-3	-	-	CASSLGASARTDTQYF	TGTGCCAGCAGCTTAGGGGCTAGCGCACGCACAGATACGCAGTATTTT
TRBV11-3	TRBJ1-2	-	TRBD1	CASSRGQGPNYGYTF	TGTGCCAGCAGCCGAGGACAGGGGCCCAACTATGGCTACACCTTC
TRBV5-1	TRBJ2-2	-	-	CASSLVRSHPGELFF	TGCGCCAGCAGCTTGGTGCGGAGCCACCCCGGGGAGCTGTTTTTT
TRBV6-5	TRBJ1-2	-	-	CASTGFGYTF	TGTGCCTCAACAGGGTTTGGCTACACCTTC
TRBV7-2	TRBJ2-7	-	-	CASSSLVTSYEQYF	TGTGCCAGCAGCTCGCTAGTGACCTCCTACGAGCAGTACTTC
TRBV5-4	TRBJ1-2	-	TRBD1	CASSPNRGDGYTF	TGTGCCAGCAGCCCGAACAGGGGTGACGGCTACACCTTC
TRBV7-9	TRBJ1-1	-	-	CASSLLEGTEAFF	TGTGCCAGCAGCTTATTGGAGGGCACTGAAGCTTTCTTT
TRBV29-1	TRBJ1-3	-	-	CSVRWAGGNTIYF	TGCAGCGTCAGGTGGGCCGGAGGAAACACCATATATTTT
TRBV6-1	TRBJ2-7	-	TRBD1	CASSEWDRMNYEQYF	TGTGCCAGCAGTGAATGGGACAGGATGAACTACGAGCAGTACTTC
TRBV5-1	TRBJ1-4	-	TRBD1	CASSSTGHNEKLFF	TGCGCCAGCAGCTCGACAGGGCATAATGAAAAACTGTTTTTT
TRBV6-1	TRBJ2-1	-	TRBD2	CASSEALRASGGEKFF	TGTGCCAGCAGTGAAGCGCTTCGGGCTAGCGGGGGGGAAAAGTTCTTC
TRBV12-3/TRBV12-4	TRBJ2-7	-	-	CASSWADPYEQYF	TGTGCCAGCAGTTGGGCAGACCCCTACGAGCAGTACTTC
TRBV4-2	TRBJ2-5	-	TRBD2	CASSQASGGIQETQYF	TGTGCCAGCAGCCAAGCCAGCGGGGGGATACAAGAGACCCAGTACTTC
TRBV11-1	TRBJ2-6	-	-	CASRDTSGANVLTF	TGTGCCAGCAGGGATACTAGTGGGGCCAACGTCCTGACTTTC
TRBV10-3	TRBJ2-6	-	TRBD2	CATTTSGGPLGANVLTF	TGTGCCACAACGACTAGCGGGGGGCCGTTGGGGGCCAACGTCCTGACTTTC
TRBV19	TRBJ1-2	-	-	CASSQGTNYGYTF	TGTGCCAGTAGTCAGGGGACGAACTATGGCTACACCTTC
TRBV2	TRBJ1-4	-	TRBD1	CASRGTGTGLREKLFF	TGTGCCAGCAGGGGGACAGGGACAGGGCTGAGAGAAAAACTGTTTTTT
TRBV7-3	TRBJ2-1	-	-	CASSLTGGRSYNEQFF	TGTGCCAGCAGCTTAACCGGGGGGCGCTCCTACAATGAGCAGTTCTTC
TRBV18	TRBJ1-2	-	TRBD1	CASSPTTGTDLYGYTF	TGTGCCAGCTCACCAACAACCGGGACAGACCTCTATGGCTACACCTTC
TRBV5-1	TRBJ2-2	-	-	CASSLENRGELFF	TGCGCCAGCAGCTTGGAAAACAGGGGGGAGCTGTTTTTT